These T cell receptor beta chains were read from a single sample in a study of sequential checkpoint blockade in melanoma. This table comes from immunoSEQ multiplex PCR, and its TCRdb copy is limited to in-frame clones, with some not included. The data show several thousand clones, with over 70% seen just once and about 25% held by the top ten. The sequencing used CD8+ T cells sorted from blood (inferred from file names), collected from a patient given nivolumab and ipilimumab in sequence. Source of these receptors: a human donor with melanoma. CDR3s include the opening cysteine and the closing phenylalanine or tryptophan. A D gene is named only where the DNA matches it firmly. Rows may omit the clone size; those that give it use once, few, many or a size class.

D,V,J,size,DNA,CDR3
TRBD1,TRBV7-3,TRBJ2-7,.,TGTGCCAGCAGCCTATACGGAGTACGACAGGGCTCCTACGAGCAGTACTTC,CASSLYGVRQGSYEQYF
TRBD2,TRBV13,TRBJ2-3,.,TGTGCCAGCAGCTTAGCGTCTAGCGGGGTCAGCACAGATACGCAGTATTTT,CASSLASSGVSTDTQYF
TRBD1,TRBV7-9,TRBJ2-5,.,TGTGCCAGCAGCTTACTAGGACAGGAAGAGACCCAGTACTTC,CASSLLGQEETQYF
.,TRBV4-1,TRBJ1-5,few,TGCGCCAGCAGCTCTCAGGACCAGGGCGGCAATCAGCCCCAGCATTTT,CASSSQDQGGNQPQHF
.,TRBV2,TRBJ2-5,.,TGTGCCAGCAGTGAAGGTCTAGGGGCGGAGACCCAGTACTTC,CASSEGLGAETQYF
.,TRBV5-6,TRBJ2-1,once,TGTGCCAGCAGCTTGCCGCGTAATGAGCAGTTCTTC,CASSLPRNEQFF
TRBD2,TRBV6-5,TRBJ2-3,.,TGTGCCAGCAGTCTAGCGGGGCGCACAGATACGCAGTATTTT,CASSLAGRTDTQYF
.,TRBV7-8,TRBJ2-7,few,TGTGCCAGCAGCTCCCTGGAGGAGCAGTACTTC,CASSSLEEQYF
TRBD1,TRBV5-1,TRBJ1-4,.,TGCGCCAGCATCCGGGTTCGATCGGGACAGCCCGTCGGTAGGAATGAAAAACTGTTTTTT,CASIRVRSGQPVGRNEKLFF
TRBD1,TRBV19,TRBJ1-2,.,TGTGCCAGTAGCCACGGACAGGGGAGCTTCGATAGTGGCTACACCTTC,CASSHGQGSFDSGYTF
.,TRBV6-8,TRBJ2-7,few,TGTGCCAGCAGTGACCCGGGACTCTCCGGGGAGCAGTACTTC,CASSDPGLSGEQYF
TRBD1,TRBV4-2,TRBJ2-2,.,TGTGCCAGCAGCCAAGAGTTTGGGGACAGGGTTTGGACCGGGGAGCTGTTTTTT,CASSQEFGDRVWTGELFF
TRBD1,TRBV10-1,TRBJ2-1,.,TGCGCCAGGCCCGGGACAGGGGACCCGCATGAGCAGTTCTTC,CARPGTGDPHEQFF
TRBD1,TRBV4-1,TRBJ1-1,few,TGCGCCAGCAGCCATCAGGGGGGAATCGCTGAAGCTTTCTTT,CASSHQGGIAEAFF
TRBD1,TRBV6-6,TRBJ1-6,.,TGTGCCAGCAGTTACGGAAGGACAGGGCCGAATTCACCCCTCCACTTT,CASSYGRTGPNSPLHF
TRBD1,TRBV28,TRBJ2-7,.,TGTGCCAGCAGTTTCAGTTCGACAGGGGGGGGCAACGAGCAGTACTTC,CASSFSSTGGGNEQYF
TRBD2,TRBV23-1,TRBJ2-4,.,TGCGCCAGCAGTCAACTCATAGCGGGGGGAAACATTCAGTACTTC,CASSQLIAGGNIQYF
TRBD1,TRBV28,TRBJ1-2,.,TGTGCCAGCAGCCTCCGGGACAGGGGAAACTATGGCTACACCTTC,CASSLRDRGNYGYTF
.,TRBV29-1,TRBJ2-1,.,TGCAGCGTTGCTGGCGGAAGCTCCTACAATGAGCAGTTCTTC,CSVAGGSSYNEQFF
TRBD1,TRBV27,TRBJ2-7,.,TGTGCCAGCAGTTTCCGGGACAGCCGCTACGAGCAGTACTTC,CASSFRDSRYEQYF
TRBD2,TRBV9,TRBJ2-5,.,TGTGCCAGCAGCGAGGTAGCGGCGGGGGGGGAGACCCAGTACTTC,CASSEVAAGGETQYF
.,TRBV19,TRBJ1-5,.,TGTGCCAGTAGCATTCGGGAGGGGAGCAATCAGCCCCAGCATTTT,CASSIREGSNQPQHF
TRBD1,TRBV19,TRBJ1-1,once,TGTGCCAGTAGTCCCTCGACAGGGTTTCGGACTGAAGCTTTCTTT,CASSPSTGFRTEAFF
TRBD1,TRBV12-5,TRBJ2-7,.,TGTGCTAGTGGTCCCGGGACAGGGGTTAGAGGCGAGCAGTACTTC,CASGPGTGVRGEQYF
TRBD1,TRBV27,TRBJ2-7,.,TGTGCCAGCAGTTTTCTATCACAGGGGACGGACGAGCAGTACTTC,CASSFLSQGTDEQYF
.,TRBV6-6,TRBJ2-7,.,TGTGCCAGCAGTTACGAAGGGACAAGACCCTACGAGCAGTACTTC,CASSYEGTRPYEQYF
TRBD2,TRBV6-5,TRBJ2-7,.,TGTGCCAGCAGTTTAGGACTAGCGGCCTCCTACGAGCAGTACTTC,CASSLGLAASYEQYF